The next 5 T cell receptor beta chains were all read from a single sample in a study of T cell changes during pregnancy in multiple sclerosis. The assay was immunoSEQ multiplex PCR, and TCRdb's table has in-frame clones only and misses some. Of 30,000 to 45,000 clones in the sample, 91% are singletons; the top ten hold around 0.47%. The material sequenced was CD4+ T cells from peripheral blood mononuclear cells, taken in the second trimester of pregnancy. These receptors were collected from a female donor in good health, enrolled as a control in a pregnancy study.

This clone appeared once. The rearrangement links TRBV5-1 to TRBJ1-2; 7 bases match TRBD1. The CDR3 has 14 amino acids. Per germline, CDR1 SGHRS and CDR2 YFSETQ. With V trimmed by 4 bases and J by 5 bases, 8 bases remained unmatched. CDR3 residues: CASSAQGGLYGYTF. CDR3 coding DNA: TGCGCCAGCAGCGCTCAAGGGGGCTTATATGGCTACACCTTC.

Worth noting for this clone: Sequence at one end of the junction differs from germline and may be a read error. The rearrangement joins TRBV7-2 to TRBJ2-3; 11 bases match TRBD2. The CDR3 is made up of 14 amino acids. CDR1 is SGHTA, CDR2 FQGNSA, per germline. The DNA for the CDR3 is TGTGCCAGCAGCTTCCCGGGACTAGCGGCTAGGTCAGATTTT. Its protein is CASSFPGLAARSDF.

The rearrangement joins TRBV30 to TRBJ2-1; D is perhaps TRBD1 (6 bases). The V end was cut by 0 bases, the J end by 7 bases, with 10 bases between. Germline V gene sequence: CDR1 GTSNPN, CDR2 SVGIG (reference sequence). The CDR3 is 13 amino acids. The CDR3 is CAWSVGQNNEQFF. The DNA for the CDR3 is TGTGCCTGGAGTGTCGGACAGAATAATGAGCAGTTCTTC.

The V gene is TRBV5-1, the J gene TRBJ2-1; TRBD2 agrees at 7 bases. Unmatched junction bases numbered 14, after V lost 0 bases and J lost 8 bases. From germline, CDR1 is SGHRS and CDR2 YFSETQ. The CDR3 contains 17 residues. For the CDR3, the DNA is TGCGCCAGCAGCTTGGGGTTGAGCGGGATCTGGGCGGATGAGCAGTTCTTC. It translates to CASSLGLSGIWADEQFF.

This chain joins TRBV25-1 and TRBJ2-1; 10 bases agree with TRBD2. The CDR3 runs to 13 residues. Germline V gene data show CDR1 as MGHDK and CDR2 as SYGVNS. This chain's CDR3 is CASSGRLGNEQFF. The CDR3 DNA is TGTGCTTCTAGCGGGAGACTAGGGAATGAGCAGTTCTTC.